Each of the 18 T cell receptor beta chains below was sequenced from the same sample in a study of cytomegalovirus exposure and HLA in healthy donors (dated by TCRdb to about 2017). The method behind the library was the immunoSEQ multiplex PCR assay. The multiplex PCR relied on a mix of 60 forward primers for TCR Vbeta segments and 13 reverse primers for TCR Jbeta segments. TCRdb stores this immuneACCESS table with in-frame sequences only. Part of the clones is absent; in the studies checked, under half of the shortfall reflects unresolved V genes, and no reason is known for the rest. In this sample the table shows around 260,000 clones, 80% of which occur a single time. The ten largest account for 0.3% to 0.35% of the sample. The sequenced material came from PBMCs. These receptors all come from a girl aged 2 to 10 in good health and CMV-seronegative.

The chain carries TRBV7-9 and TRBJ1-2; 10 positions match TRBD1. The CDR3 has 16 amino acids. V lost 1 base, J lost 3 bases, and 5 bases stayed unmatched. Per germline, CDR1 SEHNR and CDR2 FQNEAQ (reference sequence). The CDR3 bases are TGTGCCAGCAGCTTAGGTGGGACAGGGGCTGACTATGGCTACACCTTC. Translation: CASSLGGTGADYGYTF.

The rearrangement uses TRBV2 and TRBJ2-5; D not certain. V was clipped by 3 bases and J by 1 base, with 12 bases between them. The CDR3 has 15 residues. Per germline, CDR1 SNHLY and CDR2 FYNNEI. The CDR3 protein is CASSEFWRPQETQYF. The DNA of the CDR3 is TGTGCCAGCAGTGAGTTCTGGCGGCCCCAAGAGACCCAGTACTTC.

The chain links TRBV7-2 to TRBJ1-2; D is unresolved. This CDR3 comprises 18 residues. Germline V lookup: CDR1 SGHTA, CDR2 FQGNSA. V was clipped by 0 bases and J by 2 bases, with 19 bases between them. CDR3 residues: CASSLAPFRHSENYGYTF. The CDR3 coding sequence is TGTGCCAGCAGCTTAGCCCCGTTCCGACATTCAGAAAACTATGGCTACACCTTC.

Only a few counts were recorded for this clone. This rearrangement joins TRBV14 to TRBJ2-2; TRBD2 matches 7 bases. Trimming took 7 bases from V and 1 from J; bases not matched to a gene: 6. CDR3 length: 15 residues. The germline V gene encodes CDR1 SGHDN and CDR2 FVKESK. The CDR3 here is CASMTTSVNTGELFF. Written as DNA, the CDR3 is TGTGCCAGCATGACCACTAGCGTGAACACCGGGGAGCTGTTTTTT.

This chain connects TRBV28 to TRBJ2-1; possibly TRBD1 for D (6 bases). The length of the CDR3 is 17 residues. V was pared by 6 bases and J by 0 bases, with 18 bases between. In germline, CDR1 is MDHEN, CDR2 SYDVKM. The CDR3 sequence: CASRLRWTAPSYNEQFF. DNA for the CDR3: TGTGCCAGCAGACTAAGGTGGACAGCCCCCTCCTACAATGAGCAGTTCTTC. Combining the CDR3 with reference TRBV28 and TRBJ2-1 gives the whole variable domain DVKVTQSSRYLVKRTGEKVFLECVQDMDHENMFWYRQDPGLGLRLIYFSYDVKMKEKGDIPEGYSVSREKKERFSLILESASTNQTSMYLCASRLRWTAPSYNEQFFGPGTRLTVL.

The chain recombines TRBV7-3 with TRBJ2-2; D is unresolved. This CDR3 comprises 12 residues. V lost 1 base and J 7 bases, leaving 4 bases between the germline ends. Germline CDR1 is SGHTA and CDR2 is FQGTGA. The CDR3: CASSLSSGELFF. CDR3 DNA: TGTGCCAGCAGCTTAAGTAGCGGGGAGCTGTTTTTT.

The chain employs TRBV19 and TRBJ1-2, with D perhaps matching TRBD1 (5 bases). CDR3 length: 15 residues. V was shortened by 3 bases and J by 3 bases, with 14 bases between the two germline ends. Germline lookup yields CDR1 LNHDA and CDR2 SQIVND (reference sequence). CDR3 bases: TGTGCCAGTAGTATCAGAGACAGCGACTACTATGGCTACACCTTC. Its protein is CASSIRDSDYYGYTF.

The rearrangement joins TRBV6-4 to TRBJ2-1; possibly TRBD1 for D (5 bases). The V and J ends lost 1 base and 5 bases respectively, with 9 bases between them. Germline loops: CDR1 MRHNA, CDR2 SNTAGT. The CDR3 consists of 14 residues. As DNA, the CDR3 is TGTGCCAGCAGTGACTACTTAGGGGACAATGAGCAGTTCTTC. Protein sequence: CASSDYLGDNEQFF.

J is TRBJ2-1 and V is TRBV13; 8 bases map to TRBD1. This CDR3 contains 14 residues. V lost 9 bases, J lost 7 bases, and 11 bases stayed unmatched. From germline, CDR1 is PRHDT and CDR2 FYEKMQ (reference sequence). The CDR3 region is CASPGGVVLNEQFF. In nucleotides, the CDR3 is TGTGCCAGTCCAGGGGGCGTTGTGTTGAATGAGCAGTTCTTC.

V and J are TRBV4-1 and TRBJ1-5; 8 nucleotides line up with TRBD1. The germline V gene encodes CDR1 MGHRA and CDR2 YSYEKL. This CDR3 spans 16 amino acids. V gave up 0 bases and J gave up 4 bases; unmatched junction bases: 5. CDR3 nucleotides: TGCGCCAGCAGCCAAGATTGGACAGGGAGGAATCAGCCCCAGCATTTT. Amino acids: CASSQDWTGRNQPQHF.

The CDR3 DNA follows: TGTGCCAGCAGCCCAGCGGCAGGCACAGATACGCAGTATTTT. It encodes CASSPAAGTDTQYF. This rearrangement joins TRBV2 to TRBJ2-3, with D perhaps TRBD2 (5 bases). The germline CDR1 and CDR2 sequences are SNHLY and FYNNEI. CDR3 size: 14 residues. V lost 6 bases and J lost 1, with 11 bases in between.

The chain joins TRBV5-6 to TRBJ1-4, with D possibly being TRBD1 (6 bases). The CDR3 contains 13 residues. The V end was cut by 0 bases, the J end by 8 bases, with 8 bases between. Germline values: CDR1 SGHDT, CDR2 YYEEEE. The CDR3 coding sequence is TGTGCCAGCAGCTTGGTCAGGGGAGAAAAACTGTTTTTT. This codes for CASSLVRGEKLFF.

This rearrangement joins TRBV5-6 to TRBJ2-6; the match to TRBD2 covers 8 bases. Germline V gene sequence: CDR1 SGHDT, CDR2 YYEEEE. The CDR3 length is 18 residues. J was trimmed by 0 bases and V by 0 bases; bases with no gene match: 5. The DNA of the CDR3 is TGTGCCAGCAGCTTGGTTCTAGCGGGTTTCTCTGGGGCCAACGTCCTGACTTTC. This translates into CASSLVLAGFSGANVLTF.

CDR3 DNA sequence: TGTGCCAGCAGCTTTTCCGGGGGGGCGGGGTACGAGCAGTACTTC. Protein product: CASSFSGGAGYEQYF. This chain uses TRBV9 with TRBJ2-7; TRBD2 agrees at 8 bases. There are 15 residues in the CDR3. Per germline, CDR1 SGDLS and CDR2 YYNGEE. V was clipped by 4 bases and J by 4 bases; unmatched bases: 10.

This chain uses TRBV6-5 with TRBJ1-1, with D unresolved. Trimming stripped 6 bases from V and 2 bases from J, with 7 bases between. The CDR3 is 12 amino acids. The V gene's germline CDR1 is MNHEY and CDR2 SVGAGI. The CDR3 is CASSRVNTEAFF. In DNA form, the CDR3 reads TGTGCCAGCAGCCGAGTTAACACTGAAGCTTTCTTT.

The V gene is TRBV7-3, the J gene TRBJ1-1; no clear D gene. The CDR3 extends over 13 amino acids. The germline V gene encodes CDR1 SGHTA and CDR2 FQGTGA. V was pared by 5 bases and J by 1 base, with 8 bases between. CDR3 in amino acids: CASSRQANTEAFF. Here the CDR3 DNA reads TGTGCCAGCAGCCGACAAGCGAACACTGAAGCTTTCTTT.

V usage is TRBV29-1 and J usage is TRBJ2-7; 7 bases line up with TRBD1. This CDR3 has 15 residues. V gave up 3 bases and J gave up 8 bases; unmatched junction bases: 16. Germline lookup yields CDR1 SQVTM and CDR2 ANQGSEA. CDR3 coding DNA: TGCAGCGTTGAGGGCGGCAGGGGGAACCTACGTCAGCAGTACTTC. It yields the protein CSVEGGRGNLRQQYF.

The V call is TRBV7-8, the J call TRBJ1-5, with a tentative D call TRBD1 (5 bases). Between the trimmed V and J ends, which lost 1 base and 4 bases, there was a span of 17 bases. The CDR3 runs 17 residues. Germline V gene data show CDR1 as SGHVS and CDR2 as FQNEAQ. This CDR3 is CASSLEVQGWSNQPQHF. As DNA, the CDR3 is TGTGCCAGCAGCTTAGAGGTGCAGGGTTGGTCAAATCAGCCCCAGCATTTT.